The 29 T cell receptor beta chains reported below all come from one sample, sequenced in a study of T cells in Graves' hyperthyroidism and ophthalmopathy. TCR beta CDR3 region amplification was performed from RNA transcripts. The HTBI primer set served for first-round RT-PCR of the TCR CDR3. TCRdb itself ran the multiplex PCR reads through MiXCR, one entry per CDR3 protein. The profile shows about 530,000 distinct CDR3 sequences, 15% to 20% of them singletons. The sequencing sample was made of blood. Receptors were obtained from a woman in her late teens or twenties with Graves' ophthalmopathy.

This clonotype was seen at least ten times. This chain connects TRBV30 to TRBJ1-2, with D unresolved. The V gene lost 5 bases and the J gene lost 7 bases, with 11 bases spanning the gap. From germline, CDR1 is GTSNPN and CDR2 SVGIG (reference sequence). This CDR3 is built from 11 residues. The DNA of the CDR3 is TGTGCCTGGGAGTATATCGGTGGCTACACCTTC. Amino acid sequence: CAWEYIGGYTF.

This chain links TRBV3-1 with TRBJ2-3; D is perhaps TRBD2 (6 bases). Trimming cost V 8 bases and J 5 bases, with 17 bases left between them. The germline gives CDR1 LGHDT, CDR2 YNNKEL (reference sequence). The CDR3 extends over 14 amino acids. DNA of the CDR3: TGTGCCAGCGGAACCGGGAGTTTCGGAGATACGCAGTATTTT. Protein: CASGTGSFGDTQYF.

Only a few counts were recorded for this clonotype. This chain connects TRBV7-2 to TRBJ2-7; maybe TRBD2 (5 bases). Per the germline V gene, CDR1 is SGHTA and CDR2 is FQGNSA. This CDR3 has 15 residues. V was clipped by 4 bases and J by 7 bases, with 20 bases between them. The DNA for the CDR3 is TGTGCCAGCAGCTACACCGGGCCCCGTTCGGGAGAGCAGTACTTC. Translated, it gives CASSYTGPRSGEQYF.

This clonotype was recorded many times. V gene TRBV4-1 combines with J gene TRBJ2-5, with 7 bases identical to TRBD2. Germline values: CDR1 MGHRA, CDR2 YSYEKL. Trimming cost V 0 bases and J 5 bases; bases outside gene matches: 6. The CDR3 contains 15 residues. The DNA for the CDR3 is TGCGCCAGCAGCCAAGATGACGGGGGGATGGAGACCCAGTACTTC. This translates into CASSQDDGGMETQYF.

This CDR3 reads CSARLETGGGGGYTF. The CDR3 bases are TGCAGTGCTAGACTCGAGACAGGGGGCGGGGGTGGCTACACCTTC. V gene TRBV20-1 combines with J gene TRBJ1-2, with TRBD1 matching 10 bases. The germline gives CDR1 DFQATT, CDR2 SNEGSKA (reference sequence). V dropped 2 bases and J dropped 7; count of bases not matched to a gene: 10. The CDR3 loop spans 15 amino acids.

The sample holds many counts of this clonotype. This chain links TRBV27 with TRBJ1-5; no firm D call. Deletions cut 0 bases from V and 0 bases from J, with 6 bases between. The CDR3 sequence is 15 residues long. The germline V gene encodes CDR1 MNHEY and CDR2 SMNVEV (reference sequence). DNA of the CDR3: TGTGCCAGCAGTTTATCGGCCCATAGCAATCAGCCCCAGCATTTT. Amino acid sequence: CASSLSAHSNQPQHF.

This clonotype appeared many times. A junction end diverges from the germline sequence, so it may reflect a read error. CDR3 sequence reads: CASREVASGNSYEQYF. CDR3 nucleotide sequence: TGTGCCAGCAGGGAAGTGGCTAGCGGGAACTCCTACGAGCAGTACTTC. This chain uses TRBV6-1 with TRBJ2-7; 9 bases are a match to TRBD2. Germline CDR1 and CDR2: MNHNS and SASEGT. The CDR3 is made up of 16 amino acids.

This clonotype was observed at least ten times. The V call is TRBV7-6, the J call TRBJ2-5; D possibly corresponds to TRBD2 (6 bases). Germline lookup yields CDR1 SGHVS and CDR2 FNYEAQ. The CDR3 totals 17 residues. Deletions cut 1 base from V and 2 bases from J, with 17 bases between. The CDR3 region is CASSLVGGEAEQETQYF. DNA for the CDR3: TGTGCCAGCAGCTTAGTGGGGGGAGAGGCAGAACAAGAGACCCAGTACTTC. The complete variable domain, with remaining parts taken from reference TRBV7-6 and TRBJ2-5, reads GAGVSQSPRYKVTKRGQDVALRCDPISGHVSLYWYRQALGQGPEFLTYFNYEAQQDKSGLPNDRFSAERPEGSISTLTIQRTEQRDSAMYRCASSLVGGEAEQETQYFGPGTRLLVL.

This clonotype has more than one count but fewer than ten. This CDR3 reads CSAVADHNYGYTF. The CDR3 DNA reads TGCAGTGCTGTAGCAGATCATAACTATGGCTACACCTTC. The gene calls are TRBV20-1 and TRBJ1-2; D unresolved. Per the germline V gene, CDR1 is DFQATT and CDR2 is SNEGSKA (reference sequence). This CDR3 spans 13 amino acids. Between the trimmed V and J ends, which lost 5 bases and 1 base, there was a span of 11 bases.

This clonotype was recorded many times. The V call is TRBV3-1, the J call TRBJ1-1, with a weak D call TRBD1 (6 bases). The CDR3 is made up of 14 amino acids. V lost 1 base and J 6 bases, leaving 12 bases between the germline ends. The V gene's germline CDR1 is LGHDT and CDR2 YNNKEL (reference sequence). CDR3 DNA sequence: TGTGCCAGCAGCCAAGCCCACAGGGTCGCTGAAGCTTTCTTT. Its protein product is CASSQAHRVAEAFF.

The V and J genes are TRBV19 and TRBJ2-1, with 11 bases identical to TRBD2. This CDR3 has 16 amino acids. Germline loops: CDR1 LNHDA, CDR2 SQIVND (reference sequence). The ends lost 6 bases at V and 2 bases at J; junction bases unmatched: 6. The CDR3 DNA is TGTGCCAGTAGCTCTTTAGCGGGGGGGCCCTACAATGAGCAGTTCTTC. Protein: CASSSLAGGPYNEQFF.

This clonotype was detected ten times or more. The rearrangement joins TRBV7-9 to TRBJ1-3, with 7 positions matching TRBD1. This CDR3 is built from 17 residues. The germline V gene has CDR1 SEHNR and CDR2 FQNEAQ (reference sequence). V shed 5 bases and J 4 bases; nucleotides not matched to a gene: 14. The CDR3: CASSRWRATGMGNTIYF. The CDR3 DNA follows: TGTGCCAGCAGCCGATGGCGGGCGACAGGGATGGGAAACACCATATATTTT.

This clonotype was recorded at least ten times. The gene calls are TRBV3-1 and TRBJ2-7; no definite D call. With 1 base removed from V and 0 bases from J, the gap between germline ends came to 7 bases. The V gene's germline CDR1 is LGHDT and CDR2 YNNKEL (reference sequence). The CDR3 extends over 14 amino acids. CDR3 coding DNA: TGTGCCAGCAGCCAAGCCGGCCTCTCCTACGAGCAGTACTTC. It translates to CASSQAGLSYEQYF.

The chain links TRBV27 to TRBJ2-1, with 8 bases matching TRBD2. Trimming at V came to 5 bases and at J to 6 bases, leaving 9 bases not matched to a gene. CDR1 and CDR2 from the germline V gene are MNHEY and SMNVEV (reference sequence). This CDR3 has 15 residues. The CDR3 region is CASSRSGSGINEQFF. The CDR3 DNA is TGTGCCAGCAGTAGGTCAGGTAGCGGGATCAATGAGCAGTTCTTC.

V is TRBV19 and J is TRBJ2-7, with TRBD1 matching over 9 bases. The CDR3 totals 15 residues. Trimming took 4 bases from V and 3 from J; bases not matched to a gene: 7. CDR1 is LNHDA and CDR2 is SQIVND in the germline V gene (reference sequence). The CDR3 loop is CASSTAGTGLYEQYF. DNA of the CDR3: TGTGCCAGTAGTACTGCCGGGACAGGGCTCTACGAGCAGTACTTC.

The chain has TRBV5-6 and TRBJ2-3; tentative D call: TRBD2 (6 bases). Germline CDR1 and CDR2: SGHDT and YYEEEE. V was clipped by 6 bases and J by 3 bases, with 32 bases between them. The CDR3 has 20 amino acids. The CDR3 loop is CASNIFRRLWGLELTDTQYF. CDR3 coding DNA: TGTGCCAGCAACATCTTCCGGCGCTTGTGGGGACTCGAATTGACAGATACGCAGTATTTT.

Judged by abundance, this clonotype is medium-sized. The chain is built from TRBV3-1 and TRBJ1-2; D gene uncertain. Per germline, CDR1 LGHDT and CDR2 YNNKEL (reference sequence). The germline V and J ends were trimmed by 2 bases and 8 bases, with 9 bases remaining between them. The CDR3 extends over 12 amino acids. The CDR3 nucleotides are TGTGCCAGCAGCCAACCCCCTGGGGGCTACACCTTC. This encodes CASSQPPGGYTF.

In its sample, this clonotype was seen a few times. CDR3 nucleotides: TGCAGTGCTACTGAGAATGGGGTATGGGAGACCCAGTACTTC. This sequence encodes CSATENGVWETQYF. The chain joins TRBV20-1 to TRBJ2-5; D not resolved. The CDR3 is 14 amino acids. Per the germline V gene, CDR1 is DFQATT and CDR2 is SNEGSKA (reference sequence). V dropped 4 bases and J dropped 5 bases, with 17 bases sitting between them.

Many counts were recorded for this clonotype. CDR3 protein: CASSASNSYGYTF. CDR3 DNA sequence: TGTGCCAGCAGCGCGAGCAACTCATATGGCTACACCTTC. The V gene is TRBV7-8, the J gene TRBJ1-2; D is unclear. CDR1 is SGHVS and CDR2 is FQNEAQ in the germline V gene. The CDR3 is made up of 13 amino acids. The V gene lost 5 bases and the J gene lost 5 bases, with 12 bases spanning the gap.

For this clonotype: This may be a read error, as it is one base from a much larger clone. The gene calls are TRBV2 and TRBJ2-7; the D is unclear. Germline V gene data show CDR1 as SNHLY and CDR2 as FYNNEI. CDR3 length equals 13 residues. The CDR3 loop reads CASSRTDRYEKYF. CDR3 nucleotides: TGTGCCAGCAGTCGGACGGATCGATACGAGAAGTACTTC.

Points on this clonotype: A read error may explain this, as a much larger clone is one base away. The chain links TRBV29-1 to TRBJ2-7; TRBD2 agrees at 12 bases. Germline CDR1 reads SQVTM; CDR2 reads ANQGSEA. The CDR3 runs to 13 residues. This CDR3 reads CSFGLAGTYKQYF. Written as DNA, the CDR3 is TGCAGCTTTGGACTAGCGGGGACCTACAAGCAGTACTTC.

This clonotype has a count of ten or more. The CDR3, as DNA: TGTGCCAGCAGTCCCCTTAGCGGGGGCTACGAGCAGTACTTC. It codes for CASSPLSGGYEQYF. This chain links TRBV27 with TRBJ2-7; 9 bases are shared with TRBD2. CDR3 size: 14 residues. Per germline, CDR1 MNHEY and CDR2 SMNVEV (reference sequence). The junction had 5 bases not matched to a gene; V was cut back by 5 bases and J by 3 bases.

This clonotype was found a few times. V and J are TRBV20-1 and TRBJ2-1; 14 bases fit TRBD2. The CDR3 has 14 amino acids. The germline CDR1 and CDR2 sequences are DFQATT and SNEGSKA (reference sequence). The J segment lost 7 bases and the V segment lost 6 bases, leaving 5 bases of the junction unmatched. This CDR3 is CSAIRLAGGNEQFF. Written as DNA, the CDR3 is TGCAGTGCCATAAGACTAGCGGGGGGGAATGAGCAGTTCTTC.

The rearrangement uses TRBV4-2 and TRBJ2-1; 8 bases are a match to TRBD1. This CDR3 region has 16 residues. From germline, CDR1 is LGHNA and CDR2 YNFKEQ. Trimming at V came to 0 bases and at J to 6 bases, leaving 7 bases not matched to a gene. CDR3 region: CASSQEQGVQGNEQFF. The CDR3, as DNA: TGTGCCAGCAGCCAAGAACAGGGGGTACAGGGCAATGAGCAGTTCTTC.

CDR3 coding DNA: TGTGCCAGCAGTGACGGGGCAGAGCAGTTCTTC. Protein product: CASSDGAEQFF. The J gene is TRBJ2-1, the V gene TRBV27; D could derive from TRBD1 or TRBD2 (5 bases each). This CDR3 is built from 11 residues. V lost 5 bases, J lost 10 bases, and 9 bases lay in between. The germline CDR1 and CDR2 sequences are MNHEY and SMNVEV (reference sequence).

Concerning this clonotype: A read error is possible here, since a much larger clone lies one base away. The V call is TRBV11-2, the J call TRBJ2-7; TRBD1 aligns across 9 bases. The germline V gene encodes CDR1 SGHAT and CDR2 FQNNGV. The CDR3 runs to 15 residues. The CDR3 nucleotides read TGTGCCAGCAGCTTAGACGGACAGGGGTTTTACGAGCAGTGCTTC. Translation gives CASSLDGQGFYEQCF.

This clonotype was recorded at least ten times. The chain uses TRBV6-1 and TRBJ2-7; 8 nucleotides match TRBD2. CDR3 length equals 17 residues. From germline, CDR1 is MNHNS and CDR2 SASEGT. The junction had 14 bases not matched to a gene; V was cut back by 5 bases and J by 2 bases. CDR3 sequence: CASSRLLRAGVPYEQYF. CDR3 bases: TGTGCCAGCAGTAGACTGCTAAGAGCGGGGGTTCCCTACGAGCAGTACTTC.

This clonotype was seen a few times. This chain uses TRBV9 with TRBJ2-1; TRBD2 matches at 7 bases. The CDR3 contains 17 residues. The V and J ends lost 2 bases and 1 base, in that order; junction bases with no gene match: 9. CDR1 SGDLS and CDR2 YYNGEE come from the germline V gene. DNA of the CDR3: TGTGCCAGCAGCGTTGGGGGGGATTACGTTTCCTACAATGAGCAGTTCTTC. Amino acids: CASSVGGDYVSYNEQFF. The full variable domain, completed using reference TRBV9 and TRBJ2-1, is DSGVTQTPKHLITATGQRVTLRCSPRSGDLSVYWYQQSLDQGLQFLIQYYNGEERAKGNILERFSAQQFPDLHSELNLSSLELGDSALYFCASSVGGDYVSYNEQFFGPGTRLTVL.

This clonotype showed up just a few times. V is TRBV20-1 and J is TRBJ1-1; no definite D call. Germline loops: CDR1 DFQATT, CDR2 SNEGSKA (reference sequence). This CDR3 contains 15 residues. With 0 bases removed from V and 4 bases from J, the gap between germline ends came to 15 bases. The CDR3 loop is CSAREPSSLSTEAFF. The CDR3 DNA is TGCAGTGCTAGAGAACCCTCTAGCTTGAGCACTGAAGCTTTCTTT.